Below are 9 T cell receptor beta chains sequenced from a single sample in a study of blood T cells in healthy people across ages. Then a second PCR, running roughly 7 to 11 cycles, was carried out with a sample-barcoded 5' primer and a J-beta primer mix. TCRdb independently ran MiXCR on the 5' RACE reads; one entry per CDR3 protein. The table shows 1.5 million to 2 million distinct CDR3 sequences, with 40% to 55% occurring only once. Sequenced material: blood. These receptors originate from a woman aged 40 to 50 in good health.

The chain is built from TRBV5-1 and TRBJ2-1; D is undetermined. This CDR3 spans 11 amino acids. Trimming pared 4 bases from V and 10 bases from J, leaving 9 bases between. Germline assignment: CDR1 SGHRS and CDR2 YFSETQ. The CDR3 DNA reads as TGCGCCAGCAGCGCAAAACTGGAGCAGTTCTTC. This encodes CASSAKLEQFF.

The chain employs TRBV12-3 or TRBV12-4 and TRBJ1-6; 7 bases line up with TRBD1. This CDR3 contains 14 residues. The V and J ends lost 2 bases and 6 bases, in that order; junction bases with no gene match: 1. CDR3 residues: CASSLYRGNSPLHF. The CDR3 DNA sequence: TGTGCCAGCAGTTTATACAGGGGTAATTCACCCCTCCACTTT.

The chain joins TRBV6-2 or TRBV6-3 to TRBJ2-4; tentatively, D is TRBD2 (7 bases). The J call could be wrong; TRBJ2-7 is a better fit for the DNA end. CDR1 is MNHEY and CDR2 is SVGEGT in the germline V gene. The CDR3 is made up of 14 amino acids. In DNA form, the CDR3 reads TGTGCCAGCCGCCAGAGGGGGGGCAAGAACGAGCAGTACTTC. Its protein product is CASRQRGGKNEQYF.

This clonotype came up many times. The chain couples TRBV6-5 to TRBJ2-5; D uncertain. CDR1 is MNHEY, CDR2 SVGAGI, per germline. The CDR3 consists of 14 residues. V lost 5 bases and J lost 1, with 11 bases in between. The CDR3 sequence is CASSLRDFQETQYF. The CDR3 DNA sequence: TGTGCCAGCAGTCTAAGGGATTTCCAAGAGACCCAGTACTTC.

The CDR3 is CASRGTSGGPNNEQFF. CDR3 DNA: TGTGCCAGCAGGGGGACTAGCGGGGGGCCGAACAATGAGCAGTTCTTC. This chain joins TRBV2 and TRBJ2-1, with 15 bases that match TRBD2. Trimming took 6 bases from V and 5 from J; bases not matched to a gene: 5. The length of the CDR3 is 16 residues. Germline values: CDR1 SNHLY, CDR2 FYNNEI.

This chain links TRBV6-2 or TRBV6-3 with TRBJ2-5, with a possible D match to TRBD1 (6 bases). CDR1 and CDR2 (germline): MNHEY, SVGEGT. V lost 0 bases and J lost 2, with 16 bases in between. The CDR3 contains 17 residues. The CDR3, as DNA: TGTGCCAGCAGTTACTCGAGTATAAGGACAGCTCAAGAGACCCAGTACTTC. It is translated as CASSYSSIRTAQETQYF.

In its sample, this clonotype was seen a few times. The chain couples TRBV12-3 or TRBV12-4 to TRBJ2-7; TRBD1 matches at 9 bases. The CDR3 is 16 amino acids. V lost 5 bases, J lost 1 base, and 9 bases stayed unmatched. CDR3 DNA: TGTGCCAGCAGTCCTAGGGGTGGACAGGGGTCCTACGAGCAGTACTTC. This sequence encodes CASSPRGGQGSYEQYF.

This rearrangement joins TRBV7-9 to TRBJ1-2, with no clear D. CDR3 length equals 15 residues. V was trimmed by 2 bases and J by 1 base, leaving 11 bases between them. Per germline, CDR1 SEHNR and CDR2 FQNEAQ (reference sequence). DNA of the CDR3: TGTGCCAGCAGCTTATACACATCAGATAACTATGGCTACACCTTC. Protein: CASSLYTSDNYGYTF.

The chain recombines TRBV15 with TRBJ2-2; D gene unclear. The germline V gene has CDR1 LNHNV and CDR2 YYDKDF (reference sequence). V lost 1 base and J 1 base, leaving 7 bases between the germline ends. This CDR3 has 15 residues. CDR3 region: CATSRANGNTGELFF. CDR3 nucleotide sequence: TGTGCCACCAGCAGAGCTAACGGGAACACCGGGGAGCTGTTTTTT.